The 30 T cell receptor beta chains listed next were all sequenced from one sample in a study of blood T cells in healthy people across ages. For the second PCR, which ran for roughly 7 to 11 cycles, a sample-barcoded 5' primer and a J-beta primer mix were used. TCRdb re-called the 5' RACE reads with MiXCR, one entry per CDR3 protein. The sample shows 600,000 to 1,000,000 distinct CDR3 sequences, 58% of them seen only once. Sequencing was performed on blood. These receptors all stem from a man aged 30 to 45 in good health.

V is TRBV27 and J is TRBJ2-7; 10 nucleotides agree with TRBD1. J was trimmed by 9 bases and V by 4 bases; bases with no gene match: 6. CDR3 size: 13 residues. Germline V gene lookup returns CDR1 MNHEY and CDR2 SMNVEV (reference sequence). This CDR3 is CASSSGTGALQYF. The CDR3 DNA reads TGTGCCAGCAGTTCGGGGACAGGGGCATTGCAGTACTTC.

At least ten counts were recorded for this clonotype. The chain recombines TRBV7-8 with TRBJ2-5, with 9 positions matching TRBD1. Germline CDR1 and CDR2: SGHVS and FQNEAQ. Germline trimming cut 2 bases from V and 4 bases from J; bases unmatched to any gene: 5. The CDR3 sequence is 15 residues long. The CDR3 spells CASSLTPGQGETQYF. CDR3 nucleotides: TGTGCCAGCAGCTTAACACCGGGACAGGGAGAGACCCAGTACTTC.

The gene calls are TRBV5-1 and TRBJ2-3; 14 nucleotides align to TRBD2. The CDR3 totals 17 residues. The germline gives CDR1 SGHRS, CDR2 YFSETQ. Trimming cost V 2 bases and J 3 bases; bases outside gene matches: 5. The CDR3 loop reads CASSLLTSGGATDTQYF. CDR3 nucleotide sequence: TGCGCCAGCAGCTTATTGACTAGCGGGGGGGCAACAGATACGCAGTATTTT.

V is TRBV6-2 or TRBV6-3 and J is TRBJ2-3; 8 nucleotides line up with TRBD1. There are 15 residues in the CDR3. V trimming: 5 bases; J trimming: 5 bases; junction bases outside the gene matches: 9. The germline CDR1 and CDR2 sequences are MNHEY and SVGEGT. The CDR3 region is CASSANQGAQDTQYF. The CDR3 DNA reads TGTGCCAGCAGTGCTAATCAGGGGGCTCAAGATACGCAGTATTTT.

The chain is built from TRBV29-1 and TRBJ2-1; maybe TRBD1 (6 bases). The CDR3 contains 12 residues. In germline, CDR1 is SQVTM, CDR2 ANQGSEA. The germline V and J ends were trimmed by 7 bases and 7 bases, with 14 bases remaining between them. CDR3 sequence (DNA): TGCAGCGCGGGGAAGGGACAAAATGAGCAGTTCTTC. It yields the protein CSAGKGQNEQFF.

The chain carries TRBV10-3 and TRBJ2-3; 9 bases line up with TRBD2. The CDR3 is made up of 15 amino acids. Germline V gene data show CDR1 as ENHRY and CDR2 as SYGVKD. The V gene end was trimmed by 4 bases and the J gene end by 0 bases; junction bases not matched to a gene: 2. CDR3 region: CAISGLAVSTDTQYF. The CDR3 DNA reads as TGTGCCATCAGTGGACTAGCGGTTAGCACAGATACGCAGTATTTT.

DNA for the CDR3: TGTGCCAGCCAACAACACATAGCGGGAGGCAATGAGCAGTTCTTC. Its protein is CASQQHIAGGNEQFF. This chain joins TRBV6-2 or TRBV6-3 and TRBJ2-1, with 10 bases matching TRBD2. Germline V CDR1 and CDR2: MNHEY, SVGEGT. The CDR3 is 15 residues long. Trimming took 8 bases from V and 6 from J; bases not matched to a gene: 10.

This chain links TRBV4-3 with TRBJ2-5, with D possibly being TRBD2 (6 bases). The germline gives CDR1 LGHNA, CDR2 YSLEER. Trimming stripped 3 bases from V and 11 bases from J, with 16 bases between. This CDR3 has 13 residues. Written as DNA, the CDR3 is TGCGCCAGCAGCCAGGGACTGGGTTGGGAGCAGTACTTC. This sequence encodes CASSQGLGWEQYF.

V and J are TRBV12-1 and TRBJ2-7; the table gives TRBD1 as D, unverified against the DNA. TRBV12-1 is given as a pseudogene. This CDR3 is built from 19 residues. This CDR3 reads CASSLAPQRCPRSSYEQYF. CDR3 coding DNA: TGTGCCAGCAGCTTGGCCCCTCAAAGATGTCCCCGGAGCTCCTACGAGCAGTACTTC.

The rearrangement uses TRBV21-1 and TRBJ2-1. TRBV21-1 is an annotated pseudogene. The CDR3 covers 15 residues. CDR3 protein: CASRNREIPNNEQFF. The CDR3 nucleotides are TGTGCCAGCAGAAACCGAGAGATCCCTAACAATGAGCAGTTCTTC.

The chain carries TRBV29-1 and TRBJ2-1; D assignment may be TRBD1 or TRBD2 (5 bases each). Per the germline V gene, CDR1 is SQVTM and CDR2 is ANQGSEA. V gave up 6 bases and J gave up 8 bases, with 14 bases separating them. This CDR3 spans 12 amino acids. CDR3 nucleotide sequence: TGCAGCGTATCCCGGGACGCTTATGAGCAGTTCTTC. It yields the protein CSVSRDAYEQFF.

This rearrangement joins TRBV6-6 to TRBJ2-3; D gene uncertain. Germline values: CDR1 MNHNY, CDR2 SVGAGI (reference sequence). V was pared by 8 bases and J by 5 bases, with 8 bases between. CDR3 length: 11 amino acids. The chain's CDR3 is CASGSGDTQYF. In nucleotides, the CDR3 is TGTGCCAGCGGGTCTGGAGATACGCAGTATTTT.

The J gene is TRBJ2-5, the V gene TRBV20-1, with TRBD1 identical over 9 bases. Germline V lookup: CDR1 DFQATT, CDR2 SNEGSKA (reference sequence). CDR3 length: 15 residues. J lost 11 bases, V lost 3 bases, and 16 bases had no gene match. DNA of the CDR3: TGCAGTGCTAGGGGGTTTGGGGACAGGGCGGGTGAGCAGTACTTC. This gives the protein CSARGFGDRAGEQYF.

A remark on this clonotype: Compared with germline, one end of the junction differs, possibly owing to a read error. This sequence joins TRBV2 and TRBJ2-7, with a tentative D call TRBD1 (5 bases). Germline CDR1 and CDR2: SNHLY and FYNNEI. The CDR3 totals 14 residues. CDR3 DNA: TGTGTCAGCAGGGCAGGATATACTTCCTACGAGCAGTACTTC. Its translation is CVSRAGYTSYEQYF.

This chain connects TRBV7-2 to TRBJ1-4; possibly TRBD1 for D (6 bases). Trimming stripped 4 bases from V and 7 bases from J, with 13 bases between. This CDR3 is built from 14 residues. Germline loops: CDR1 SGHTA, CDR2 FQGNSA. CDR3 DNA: TGTGCCAGCAGCTCAATAACAGGGAGTGAAAAACTGTTTTTT. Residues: CASSSITGSEKLFF.

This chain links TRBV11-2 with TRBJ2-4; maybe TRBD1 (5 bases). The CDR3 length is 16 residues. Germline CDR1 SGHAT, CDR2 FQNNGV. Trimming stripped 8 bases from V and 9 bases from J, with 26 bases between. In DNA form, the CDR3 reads TGTGCCAGCGGTCCCAGGACATCAACTTCATCGGGCATTCAGTACTTC. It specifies CASGPRTSTSSGIQYF.

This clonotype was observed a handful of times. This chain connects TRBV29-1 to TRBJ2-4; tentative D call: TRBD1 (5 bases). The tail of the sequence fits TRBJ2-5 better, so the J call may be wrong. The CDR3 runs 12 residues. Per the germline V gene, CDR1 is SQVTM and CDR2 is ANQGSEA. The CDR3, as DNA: TGCAGCGTTGGCGACAGTAAAGAGACCCAGTACTTC. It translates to CSVGDSKETQYF.

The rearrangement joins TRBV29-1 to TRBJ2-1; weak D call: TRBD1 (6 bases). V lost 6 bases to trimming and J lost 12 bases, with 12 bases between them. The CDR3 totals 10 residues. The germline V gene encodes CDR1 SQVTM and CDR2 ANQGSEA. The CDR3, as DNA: TGCAGCGTAACAGGGCGAGGGCAGTTCTTC. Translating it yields CSVTGRGQFF.

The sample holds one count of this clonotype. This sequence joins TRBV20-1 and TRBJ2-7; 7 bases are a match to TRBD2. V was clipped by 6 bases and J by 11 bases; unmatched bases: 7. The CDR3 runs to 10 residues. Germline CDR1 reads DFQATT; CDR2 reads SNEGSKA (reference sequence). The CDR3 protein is CSARVSGEYF. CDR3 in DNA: TGCAGTGCCCGGGTCAGCGGGGAGTACTTC.

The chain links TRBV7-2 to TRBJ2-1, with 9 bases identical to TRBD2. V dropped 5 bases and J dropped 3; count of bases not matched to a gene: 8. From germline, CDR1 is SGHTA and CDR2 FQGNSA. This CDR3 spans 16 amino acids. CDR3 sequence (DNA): TGTGCCAGCAGCCACCTAGCGCGGGAGGGCTACAATGAGCAGTTCTTC. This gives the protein CASSHLAREGYNEQFF.

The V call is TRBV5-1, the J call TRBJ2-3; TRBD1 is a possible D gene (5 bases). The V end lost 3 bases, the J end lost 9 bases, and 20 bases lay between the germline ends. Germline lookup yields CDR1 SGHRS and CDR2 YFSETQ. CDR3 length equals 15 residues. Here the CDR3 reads CASSSPALTGETQYF. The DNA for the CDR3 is TGCGCCAGCAGCTCCCCGGCCCTCACAGGTGAAACGCAGTATTTT.

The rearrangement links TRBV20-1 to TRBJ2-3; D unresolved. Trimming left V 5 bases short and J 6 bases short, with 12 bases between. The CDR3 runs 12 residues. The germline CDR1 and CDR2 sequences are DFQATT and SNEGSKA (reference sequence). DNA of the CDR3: TGCAGTGCTCCCTCGGGTGGGGATACGCAGTATTTT. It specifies CSAPSGGDTQYF.

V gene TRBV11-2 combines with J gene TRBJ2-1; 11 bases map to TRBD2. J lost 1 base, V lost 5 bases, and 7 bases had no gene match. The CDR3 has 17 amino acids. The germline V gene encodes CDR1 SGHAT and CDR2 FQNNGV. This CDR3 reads CASSLSGRARSYNEQFF. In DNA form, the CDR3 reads TGTGCCAGCAGCCTTAGCGGGAGGGCAAGGTCCTACAATGAGCAGTTCTTC.

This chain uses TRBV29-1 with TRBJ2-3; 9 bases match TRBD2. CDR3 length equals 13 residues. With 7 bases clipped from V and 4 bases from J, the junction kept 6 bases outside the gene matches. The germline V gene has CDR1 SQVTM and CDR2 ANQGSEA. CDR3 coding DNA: TGCAGCGGCTCTAGCGGGGAGTCAGATACGCAGTATTTT. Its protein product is CSGSSGESDTQYF.

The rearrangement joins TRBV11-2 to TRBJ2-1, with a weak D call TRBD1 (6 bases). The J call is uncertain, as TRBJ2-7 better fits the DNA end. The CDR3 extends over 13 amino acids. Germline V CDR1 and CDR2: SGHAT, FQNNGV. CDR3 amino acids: CASSPPGHNEQYF. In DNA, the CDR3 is TGTGCCAGCAGCCCCCCGGGACACAATGAGCAGTACTTC.

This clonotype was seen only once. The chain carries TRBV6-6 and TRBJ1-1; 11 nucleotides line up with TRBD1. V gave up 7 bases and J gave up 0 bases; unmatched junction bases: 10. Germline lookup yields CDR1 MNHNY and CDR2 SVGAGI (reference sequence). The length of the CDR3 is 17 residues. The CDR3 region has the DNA TGTGCCAGCACCCAAGGGACAGGGGGTTCGGTGAACACTGAAGCTTTCTTT. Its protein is CASTQGTGGSVNTEAFF.

The CDR3 loop reads CASSLGQLQGALETQYF. CDR3 bases: TGCGCCAGCAGCTTGGGCCAACTACAGGGGGCTCTGGAGACCCAGTACTTC. This chain links TRBV5-1 with TRBJ2-5; 9 positions match TRBD1. This CDR3 is 17 amino acids long. Germline V CDR1 and CDR2: SGHRS, YFSETQ. V dropped 0 bases and J dropped 5; count of bases not matched to a gene: 11.

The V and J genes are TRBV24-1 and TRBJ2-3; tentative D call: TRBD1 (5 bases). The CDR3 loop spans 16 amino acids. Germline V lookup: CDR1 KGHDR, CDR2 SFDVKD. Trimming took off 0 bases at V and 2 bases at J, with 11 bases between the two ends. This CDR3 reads CATSDLRTGDTDTQYF. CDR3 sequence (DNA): TGTGCCACCAGTGATTTGCGTACAGGAGACACAGATACGCAGTATTTT.

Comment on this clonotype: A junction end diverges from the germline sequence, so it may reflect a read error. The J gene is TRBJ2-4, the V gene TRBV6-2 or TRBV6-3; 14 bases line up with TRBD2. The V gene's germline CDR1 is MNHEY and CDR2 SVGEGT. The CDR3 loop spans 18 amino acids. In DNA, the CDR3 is TGTGCCAGCAGTACCCACGGGACTAGCGGGAGAGCCAAAAGCATTCAGTACTTC. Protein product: CASSTHGTSGRAKSIQYF.

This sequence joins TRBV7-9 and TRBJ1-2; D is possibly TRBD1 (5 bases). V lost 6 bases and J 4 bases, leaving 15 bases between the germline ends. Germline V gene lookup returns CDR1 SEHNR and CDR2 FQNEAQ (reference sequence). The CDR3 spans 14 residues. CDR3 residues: CASRPGGEIYGYTF. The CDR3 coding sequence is TGTGCCAGCAGGCCGGGGGGGGAGATCTATGGCTACACCTTC. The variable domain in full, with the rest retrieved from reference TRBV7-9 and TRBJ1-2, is DTGVSQNPRHKITKRGQNVTFRCDPISEHNRLYWYRQTLGQGPEFLTYFQNEAQLEKSRLLSDRFSAERPKGSFSTLEIQRTEQGDSAMYLCASRPGGEIYGYTFGSGTRLTVV.